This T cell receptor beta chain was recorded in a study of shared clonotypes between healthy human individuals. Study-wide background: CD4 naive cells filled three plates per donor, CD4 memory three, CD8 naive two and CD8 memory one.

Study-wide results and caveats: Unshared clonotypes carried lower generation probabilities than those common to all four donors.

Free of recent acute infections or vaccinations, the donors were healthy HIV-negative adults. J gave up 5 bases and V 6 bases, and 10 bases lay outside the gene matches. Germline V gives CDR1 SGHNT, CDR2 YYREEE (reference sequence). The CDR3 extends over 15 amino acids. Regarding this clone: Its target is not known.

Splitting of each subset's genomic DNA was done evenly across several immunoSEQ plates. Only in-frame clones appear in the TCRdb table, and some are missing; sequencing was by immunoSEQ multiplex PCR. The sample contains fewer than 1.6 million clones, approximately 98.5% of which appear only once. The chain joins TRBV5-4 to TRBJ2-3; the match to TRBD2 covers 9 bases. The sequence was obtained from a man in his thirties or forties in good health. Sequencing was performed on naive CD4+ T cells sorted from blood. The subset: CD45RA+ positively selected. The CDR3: CASTFGAGGLDTQYF. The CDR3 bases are TGTGCCAGCACCTTTGGGGCGGGAGGGTTAGATACGCAGTATTTT.